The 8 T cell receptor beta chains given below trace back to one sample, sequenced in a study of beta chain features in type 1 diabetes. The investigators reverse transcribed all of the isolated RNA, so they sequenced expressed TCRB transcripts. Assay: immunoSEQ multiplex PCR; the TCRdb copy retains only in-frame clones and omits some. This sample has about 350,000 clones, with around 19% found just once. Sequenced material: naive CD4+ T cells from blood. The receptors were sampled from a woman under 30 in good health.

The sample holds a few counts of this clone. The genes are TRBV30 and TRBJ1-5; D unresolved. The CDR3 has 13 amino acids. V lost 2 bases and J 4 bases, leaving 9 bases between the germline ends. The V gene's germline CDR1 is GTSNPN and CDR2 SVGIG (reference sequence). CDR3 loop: CAWSTVDNQPQHF. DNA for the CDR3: TGTGCCTGGAGTACTGTCGATAATCAGCCCCAGCATTTT.

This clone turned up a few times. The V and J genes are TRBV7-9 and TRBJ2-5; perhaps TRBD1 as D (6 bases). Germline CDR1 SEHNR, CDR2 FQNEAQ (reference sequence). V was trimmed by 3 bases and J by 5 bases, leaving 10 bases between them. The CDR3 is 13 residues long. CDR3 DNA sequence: TGTGCCAGCAGCTTCCGGACAGTGGAGACCCAGTACTTC. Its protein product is CASSFRTVETQYF.

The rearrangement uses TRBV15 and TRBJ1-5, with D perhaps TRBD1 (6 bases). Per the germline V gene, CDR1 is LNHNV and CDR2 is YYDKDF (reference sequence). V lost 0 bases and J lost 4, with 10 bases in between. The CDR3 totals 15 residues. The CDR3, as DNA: TGTGCCACCAGCAGAGATTACCAGGGGAATCAGCCCCAGCATTTT. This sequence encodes CATSRDYQGNQPQHF.

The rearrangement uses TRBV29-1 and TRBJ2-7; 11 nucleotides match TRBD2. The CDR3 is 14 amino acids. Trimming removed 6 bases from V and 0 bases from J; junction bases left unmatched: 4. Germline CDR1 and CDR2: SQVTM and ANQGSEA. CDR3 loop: CSVDTSGSSYEQYF. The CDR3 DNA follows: TGCAGCGTGGATACTAGCGGGAGCTCCTACGAGCAGTACTTC.

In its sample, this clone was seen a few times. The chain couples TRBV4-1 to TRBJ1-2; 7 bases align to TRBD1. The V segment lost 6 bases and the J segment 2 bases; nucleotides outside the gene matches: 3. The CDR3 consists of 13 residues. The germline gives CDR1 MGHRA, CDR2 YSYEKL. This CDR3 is CASSGTENYGYTF. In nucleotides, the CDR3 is TGCGCCAGCAGTGGGACAGAGAACTATGGCTACACCTTC.

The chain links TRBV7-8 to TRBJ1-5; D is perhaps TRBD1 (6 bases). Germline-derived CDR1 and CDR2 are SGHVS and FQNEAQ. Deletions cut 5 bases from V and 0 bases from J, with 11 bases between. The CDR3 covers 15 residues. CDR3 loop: CASSAGTSSNQPQHF. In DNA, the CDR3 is TGTGCCAGCAGCGCCGGGACATCTAGCAATCAGCCCCAGCATTTT.

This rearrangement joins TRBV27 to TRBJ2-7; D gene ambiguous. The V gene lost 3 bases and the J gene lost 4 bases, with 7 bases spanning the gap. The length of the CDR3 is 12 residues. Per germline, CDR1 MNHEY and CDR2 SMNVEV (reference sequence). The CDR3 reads CASSFPFYEQYF. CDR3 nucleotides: TGTGCCAGCAGTTTCCCTTTTTACGAGCAGTACTTC.

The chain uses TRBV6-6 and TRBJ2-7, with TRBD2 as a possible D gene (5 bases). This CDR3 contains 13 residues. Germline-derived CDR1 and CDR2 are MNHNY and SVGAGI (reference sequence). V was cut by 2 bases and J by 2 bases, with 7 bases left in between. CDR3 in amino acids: CASSYGETYEQYF. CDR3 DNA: TGTGCCAGCAGTTACGGGGAGACCTACGAGCAGTACTTC.